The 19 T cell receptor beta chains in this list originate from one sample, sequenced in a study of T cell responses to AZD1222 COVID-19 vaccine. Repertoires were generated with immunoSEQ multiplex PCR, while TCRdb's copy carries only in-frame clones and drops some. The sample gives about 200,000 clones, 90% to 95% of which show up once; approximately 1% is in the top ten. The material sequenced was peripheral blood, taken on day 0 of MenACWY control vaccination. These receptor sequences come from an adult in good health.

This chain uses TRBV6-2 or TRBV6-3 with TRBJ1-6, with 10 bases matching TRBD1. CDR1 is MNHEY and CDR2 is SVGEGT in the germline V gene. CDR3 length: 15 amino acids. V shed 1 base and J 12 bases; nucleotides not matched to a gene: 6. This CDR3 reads CASSYFPGQGQPLHF. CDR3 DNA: TGTGCCAGCAGTTACTTCCCGGGACAGGGGCAACCCCTCCACTTT.

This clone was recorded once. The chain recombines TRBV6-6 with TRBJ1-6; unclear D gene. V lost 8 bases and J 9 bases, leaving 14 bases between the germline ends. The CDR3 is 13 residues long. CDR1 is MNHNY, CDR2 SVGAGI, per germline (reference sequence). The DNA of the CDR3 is TGTGCCAGCTCGGACGGAGGATTTTCACCCCTCCACTTT. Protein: CASSDGGFSPLHF.

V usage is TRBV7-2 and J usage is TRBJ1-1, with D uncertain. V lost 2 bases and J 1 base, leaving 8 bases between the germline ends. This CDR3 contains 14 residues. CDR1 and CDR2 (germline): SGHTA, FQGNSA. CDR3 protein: CASSLMGKNTEAFF. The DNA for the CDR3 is TGTGCCAGCAGCTTAATGGGGAAGAACACTGAAGCTTTCTTT.

The CDR3 reads CASSQDGGVRRAGYTF. CDR3 DNA: TGTGCCAGCAGCCAAGATGGGGGGGTGCGGAGGGCTGGCTACACCTTC. The chain couples TRBV4-2 to TRBJ1-2; a weak D match, TRBD1 (5 bases). Germline V gene lookup returns CDR1 LGHNA and CDR2 YNFKEQ. This CDR3 has 16 amino acids. The V and J ends lost 0 bases and 7 bases respectively, with 18 bases between them.

The CDR3 DNA sequence: TGTGCCAGCAGTGAAACGACAGCCACCTCGGGACAGCCCCAGCATTTT. Translation gives CASSETTATSGQPQHF. The genes are TRBV6-1 and TRBJ1-5, with D possibly being TRBD1 (5 bases). This CDR3 has 16 amino acids. From germline, CDR1 is MNHNS and CDR2 SASEGT. V lost 2 bases, J lost 7 bases, and 18 bases lay in between.

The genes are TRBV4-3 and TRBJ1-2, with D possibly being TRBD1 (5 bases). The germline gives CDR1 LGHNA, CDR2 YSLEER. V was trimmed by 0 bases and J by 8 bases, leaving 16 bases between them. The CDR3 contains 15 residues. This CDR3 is CASSQDQGGIEGYTF. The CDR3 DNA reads TGCGCCAGCAGCCAAGATCAGGGAGGGATCGAGGGCTACACCTTC.

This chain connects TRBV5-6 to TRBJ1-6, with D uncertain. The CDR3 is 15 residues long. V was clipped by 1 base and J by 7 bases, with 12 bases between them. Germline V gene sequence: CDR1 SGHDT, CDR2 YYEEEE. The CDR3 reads CASSLIRRSNSPLHF. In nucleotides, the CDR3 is TGTGCCAGCAGCTTGATCCGGAGGTCAAATTCACCCCTCCACTTT.

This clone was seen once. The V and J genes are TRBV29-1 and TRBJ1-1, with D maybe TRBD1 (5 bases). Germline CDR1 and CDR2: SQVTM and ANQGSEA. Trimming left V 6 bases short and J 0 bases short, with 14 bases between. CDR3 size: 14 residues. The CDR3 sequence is CSVNQGYMNTEAFF. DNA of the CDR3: TGCAGCGTCAATCAGGGTTACATGAACACTGAAGCTTTCTTT.

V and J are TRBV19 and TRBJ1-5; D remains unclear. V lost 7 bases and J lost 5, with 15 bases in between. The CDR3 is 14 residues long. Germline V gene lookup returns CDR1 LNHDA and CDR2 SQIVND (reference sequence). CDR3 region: CASNSNVWDQPQHF. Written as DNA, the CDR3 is TGTGCCAGTAACTCCAACGTCTGGGATCAGCCCCAGCATTTT.

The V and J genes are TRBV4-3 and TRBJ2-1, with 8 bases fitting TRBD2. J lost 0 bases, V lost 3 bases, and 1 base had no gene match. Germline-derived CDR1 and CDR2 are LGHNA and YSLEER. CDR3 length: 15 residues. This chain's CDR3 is CASSQSGGSYNEQFF. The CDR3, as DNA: TGCGCCAGCAGCCAGAGCGGGGGCTCCTACAATGAGCAGTTCTTC.

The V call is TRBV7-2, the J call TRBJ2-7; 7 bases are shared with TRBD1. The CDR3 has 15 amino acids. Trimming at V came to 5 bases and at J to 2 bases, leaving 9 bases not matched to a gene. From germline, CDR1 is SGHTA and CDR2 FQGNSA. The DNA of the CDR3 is TGTGCCAGCAGCCCAAGAGGCCAGGGGGCCTACGAGCAGTACTTC. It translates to CASSPRGQGAYEQYF. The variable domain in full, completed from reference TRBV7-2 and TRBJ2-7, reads GAGVSQSPSNKVTEKGKDVELRCDPISGHTALYWYRQSLGQGLEFLIYFQGNSAPDKSGLPSDRFSAERTGGSVSTLTIQRTQQEDSAVYLCASSPRGQGAYEQYFGPGTRLTVT.

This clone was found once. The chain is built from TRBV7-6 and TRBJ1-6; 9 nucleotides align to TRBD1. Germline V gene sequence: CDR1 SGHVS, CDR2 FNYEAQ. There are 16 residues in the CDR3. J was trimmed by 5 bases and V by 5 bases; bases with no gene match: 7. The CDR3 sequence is CASSPTRTGDNSPLHF. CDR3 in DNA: TGTGCCAGCAGCCCAACCAGGACAGGGGATAATTCACCCCTCCACTTT.

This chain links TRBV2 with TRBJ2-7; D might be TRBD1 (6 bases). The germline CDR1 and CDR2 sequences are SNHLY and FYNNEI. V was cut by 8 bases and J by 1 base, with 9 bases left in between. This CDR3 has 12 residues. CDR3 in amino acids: CASRQESYEQYF. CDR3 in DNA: TGTGCCAGCCGACAGGAATCCTACGAGCAGTACTTC.

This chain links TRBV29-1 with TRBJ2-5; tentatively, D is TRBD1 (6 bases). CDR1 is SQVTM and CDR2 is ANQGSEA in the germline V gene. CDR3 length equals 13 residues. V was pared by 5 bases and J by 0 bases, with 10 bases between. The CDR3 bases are TGCAGCGTTAGGGGGATCAACCAAGAGACCCAGTACTTC. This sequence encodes CSVRGINQETQYF.

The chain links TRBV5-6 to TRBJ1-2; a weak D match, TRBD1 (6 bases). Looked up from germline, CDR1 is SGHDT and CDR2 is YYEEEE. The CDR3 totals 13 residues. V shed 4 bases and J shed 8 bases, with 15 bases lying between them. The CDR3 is CASSRPRTAGYTF. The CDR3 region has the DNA TGTGCCAGCAGCCGCCCCCGGACAGCCGGCTACACCTTC.

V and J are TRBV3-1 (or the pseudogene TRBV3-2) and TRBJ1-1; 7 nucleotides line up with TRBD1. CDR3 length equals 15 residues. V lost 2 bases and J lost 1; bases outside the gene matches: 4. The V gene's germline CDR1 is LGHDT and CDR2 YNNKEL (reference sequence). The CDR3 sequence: CASSQSRDRNTEAFF. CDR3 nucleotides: TGTGCCAGCAGCCAAAGCCGGGACAGGAACACTGAAGCTTTCTTT.

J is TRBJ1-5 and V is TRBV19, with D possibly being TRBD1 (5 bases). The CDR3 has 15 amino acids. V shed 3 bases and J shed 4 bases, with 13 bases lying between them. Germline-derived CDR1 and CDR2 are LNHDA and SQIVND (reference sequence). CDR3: CASSIKGAGNQPQHF. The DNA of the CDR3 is TGTGCCAGTAGTATTAAAGGGGCTGGTAATCAGCCCCAGCATTTT. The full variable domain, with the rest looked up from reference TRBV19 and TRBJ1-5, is DGGITQSPKYLFRKEGQNVTLSCEQNLNHDAMYWYRQDPGQGLRLIYYSQIVNDFQKGDIAEGYSVSREKKESFPLTVTSAQKNPTAFYLCASSIKGAGNQPQHFGDGTRLSIL.

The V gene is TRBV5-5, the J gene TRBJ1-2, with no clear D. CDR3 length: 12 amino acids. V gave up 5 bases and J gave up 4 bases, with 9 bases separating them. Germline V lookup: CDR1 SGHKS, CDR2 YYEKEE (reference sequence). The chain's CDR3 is CASRAGSYGYTF. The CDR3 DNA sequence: TGTGCCAGCAGGGCCGGGAGCTATGGCTACACCTTC.

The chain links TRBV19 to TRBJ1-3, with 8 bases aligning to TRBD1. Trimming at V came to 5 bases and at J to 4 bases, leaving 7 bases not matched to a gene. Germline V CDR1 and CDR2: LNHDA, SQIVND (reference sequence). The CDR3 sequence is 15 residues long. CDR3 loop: CASSRDRYDGNTIYF. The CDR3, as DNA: TGTGCCAGTAGTCGGGACAGGTATGACGGAAACACCATATATTTT. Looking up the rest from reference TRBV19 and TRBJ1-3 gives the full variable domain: DGGITQSPKYLFRKEGQNVTLSCEQNLNHDAMYWYRQDPGQGLRLIYYSQIVNDFQKGDIAEGYSVSREKKESFPLTVTSAQKNPTAFYLCASSRDRYDGNTIYFGEGSWLTVV.